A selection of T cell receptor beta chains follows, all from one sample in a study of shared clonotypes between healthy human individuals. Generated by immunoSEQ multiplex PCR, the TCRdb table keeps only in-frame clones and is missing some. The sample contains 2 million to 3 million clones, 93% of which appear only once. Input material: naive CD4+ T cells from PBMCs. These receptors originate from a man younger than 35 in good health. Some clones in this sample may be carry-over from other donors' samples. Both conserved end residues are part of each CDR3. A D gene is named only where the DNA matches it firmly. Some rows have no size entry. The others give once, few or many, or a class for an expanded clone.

cdr3_aa: CASSPPGAGNQPQHF
cdr3_nt: TGTGCCAGCAGCCCCCCCGGGGCTGGCAATCAGCCCCAGCATTTT
j_call: TRBJ1-5
clone_size: -
v_call: TRBV7-9
d_call: -

cdr3_aa: CASSPRGRGTEAFF
cdr3_nt: TGTGCCAGCAGCCCTCGGGGGAGAGGCACTGAAGCTTTCTTT
j_call: TRBJ1-1
clone_size: -
v_call: TRBV11-2
d_call: -

cdr3_aa: CASSSGPLAGGNTGELFF
cdr3_nt: TGCGCCAGCAGCTCTGGCCCACTAGCGGGAGGGAACACCGGGGAGCTGTTTTTT
j_call: TRBJ2-2
clone_size: -
v_call: TRBV5-1
d_call: TRBD2

cdr3_aa: CASSLDPTLMNTEAFF
cdr3_nt: TGTGCCAGCAGCCTAGACCCTACATTAATGAACACTGAAGCTTTCTTT
j_call: TRBJ1-1
clone_size: -
v_call: TRBV5-4
d_call: -

cdr3_aa: CASSWTGETQYF
cdr3_nt: TGTGCCAGCAGCTGGACGGGGGAGACCCAGTACTTC
j_call: TRBJ2-5
clone_size: -
v_call: TRBV5-8
d_call: -

cdr3_aa: CASSRAAGGEQYF
cdr3_nt: TGCGCCAGCAGCCGGGCCGCGGGGGGCGAGCAGTACTTC
j_call: TRBJ2-7
clone_size: -
v_call: TRBV5-1
d_call: TRBD2

cdr3_aa: CAILDRGLNEQFF
cdr3_nt: TGTGCCATCCTGGACCGGGGGCTGAATGAGCAGTTCTTC
j_call: TRBJ2-1
clone_size: -
v_call: TRBV28
d_call: -

cdr3_aa: CASSIKSRGDGYTF
cdr3_nt: TGTGCCAGTAGTATAAAGAGCAGAGGGGATGGCTACACCTTC
j_call: TRBJ1-2
clone_size: -
v_call: TRBV19
d_call: -

cdr3_aa: CASSLRGSGTGELFF
cdr3_nt: TGTGCCAGCAGTTTACGGGGTTCGGGCACCGGGGAGCTGTTTTTT
j_call: TRBJ2-2
clone_size: -
v_call: TRBV28
d_call: -

cdr3_aa: CASSLWGDRNIQYF
cdr3_nt: TGTGCCAGCAGTTTATGGGGGGACAGAAACATTCAGTACTTC
j_call: TRBJ2-4
clone_size: -
v_call: TRBV28
d_call: TRBD1

cdr3_aa: CASSFIGTGELFF
cdr3_nt: TGTGCCAGCAGCTTTATTGGGACCGGGGAGCTGTTTTTT
j_call: TRBJ2-2
clone_size: -
v_call: TRBV5-6
d_call: -

cdr3_aa: CATQSVPGRDSGNTIYF
cdr3_nt: TGTGCCACACAGTCGGTACCGGGCCGCGACTCTGGAAACACCATATATTTT
j_call: TRBJ1-3
clone_size: -
v_call: TRBV19
d_call: -

cdr3_aa: CASSYRKADFEQYF
cdr3_nt: TGTGCCAGCAGTTACAGGAAGGCTGACTTCGAGCAGTACTTC
j_call: TRBJ2-7
clone_size: -
v_call: TRBV6-6
d_call: -

cdr3_aa: CASHGTGDSPLHF
cdr3_nt: TGTGCCAGCCATGGGACAGGGGATTCACCCCTCCACTTT
j_call: TRBJ1-6
clone_size: -
v_call: TRBV28
d_call: TRBD1

cdr3_aa: CASSRQGFGNTEAFF
cdr3_nt: TGTGCCAGCAGTCGACAGGGGTTTGGGAACACTGAAGCTTTCTTT
j_call: TRBJ1-1
clone_size: -
v_call: TRBV2
d_call: TRBD1

cdr3_aa: CASSASGRASGEQFF
cdr3_nt: TGTGCCAGCAGTGCTAGCGGGAGGGCCAGTGGTGAGCAGTTCTTC
j_call: TRBJ2-1
clone_size: -
v_call: TRBV28
d_call: TRBD2

cdr3_aa: CASREGTGKYYGYTF
cdr3_nt: TGTGCCAGCAGAGAGGGGACAGGGAAATACTATGGCTACACCTTC
j_call: TRBJ1-2
clone_size: -
v_call: TRBV6-5
d_call: TRBD1

cdr3_aa: CASGFGASRETQYF
cdr3_nt: TGTGCCAGCGGTTTCGGGGCCAGTAGAGAGACCCAGTACTTC
j_call: TRBJ2-5
clone_size: -
v_call: TRBV2
d_call: -

cdr3_aa: CASSLARTANYGYTF
cdr3_nt: TGTGCCAGCAGTTTGGCAAGGACCGCTAACTATGGCTACACCTTC
j_call: TRBJ1-2
clone_size: once
v_call: TRBV28
d_call: -

cdr3_aa: CASKGGREQFF
cdr3_nt: TGCGCCAGCAAGGGGGGCCGAGAGCAGTTCTTC
j_call: TRBJ2-1
clone_size: -
v_call: TRBV5-1
d_call: -

cdr3_aa: CASSRGQNTEAFF
cdr3_nt: TGCGCCAGCAGCCGAGGGCAGAACACTGAAGCTTTCTTT
j_call: TRBJ1-1
clone_size: -
v_call: TRBV5-1
d_call: -

cdr3_aa: CASSDGQKETQYF
cdr3_nt: TGTGCCAGCAGCGACGGACAGAAAGAGACCCAGTACTTC
j_call: TRBJ2-5
clone_size: -
v_call: TRBV2
d_call: -

cdr3_aa: CAWSVKILAGQSNQPQHF
cdr3_nt: TGTGCCTGGAGTGTAAAGATTTTAGCGGGACAGAGTAATCAGCCCCAGCATTTT
j_call: TRBJ1-5
clone_size: -
v_call: TRBV30
d_call: TRBD1

cdr3_aa: CASSLGGSARYNEQFF
cdr3_nt: TGTGCCAGCAGTTTAGGCGGGAGCGCAAGGTACAATGAGCAGTTCTTC
j_call: TRBJ2-1
clone_size: -
v_call: TRBV28
d_call: TRBD2

cdr3_aa: CASRYGLTGEQYF
cdr3_nt: TGTGCCAGCAGATATGGACTCACTGGTGAGCAGTACTTC
j_call: TRBJ2-7
clone_size: -
v_call: TRBV2
d_call: -

cdr3_aa: CASSRTSGRSGEHEQYF
cdr3_nt: TGTGCCAGCAGCCGGACTAGCGGGAGATCGGGGGAGCACGAGCAGTACTTC
j_call: TRBJ2-7
clone_size: -
v_call: TRBV9
d_call: TRBD2